A selection of T cell receptor beta chains follows, all from one sample in a study of blood T cell repertoires in COVID-19. Measured with immunoSEQ multiplex PCR; TCRdb has only the in-frame clones, and not every one. The sample has 120,000 to 150,000 clones; under 85% are singletons. Input material: peripheral blood. These receptors came from a human donor in a cohort sampled during active COVID-19. CDR3s include the opening cysteine and the closing phenylalanine or tryptophan. The D gene is left open where the match is weak. Some rows have no size entry. The others give once, few or many, or a class for an expanded clone.

>TRBV30|TRBD1|TRBJ1-2|-
TGTGCCTGGAGTCGGACAGGGTCCGGCTATGGCTACACCTTC
CAWSRTGSGYGYTF
>TRBV5-4|-|TRBJ1-6|-
TGTGCCAGCAGATTACCTGAGAATTCACCCCTCCACTTT
CASRLPENSPLHF
>TRBV28|-|TRBJ1-2|-
TGTGCCAGCAGTTTAGGGCAGAACTATGGCTACACCTTC
CASSLGQNYGYTF
>TRBV4-1|TRBD1|TRBJ1-2|-
TGCGCCAGCAGCCAACGCCAGACAGGGGACGGCTATGGCTACACCTTC
CASSQRQTGDGYGYTF
>TRBV5-1|-|TRBJ2-5|-
TGCGCCAGCAGCTTAGAGAAGACCCAGTACTTC
CASSLEKTQYF
>TRBV29-1|-|TRBJ1-2|-
TGCAGCGTTGAAGCCTGGCGGGGGGTTGAAGGCTACACCTTC
CSVEAWRGVEGYTF
>TRBV24-1|-|TRBJ1-6|-
TGTGCCACCAGTGATTCTGGCTTCGTAAGCTCCTATAATTCACCCCTCCACTTT
CATSDSGFVSSYNSPLHF
>TRBV7-9|TRBD1|TRBJ1-2|-
TGTGCCAGTAGTCTGACAGGGGCTGGCTACACCTTC
CASSLTGAGYTF
>TRBV9|-|TRBJ1-1|-
TGTGCCAGCAGCGTAGTTGGGGCGACAAACACTGAAGCTTTCTTT
CASSVVGATNTEAFF
>TRBV7-6|TRBD2|TRBJ2-7|-
TGTGCCAGCAGCTTGGGGGGGGTCGAGCAGTACTTC
CASSLGGVEQYF
>TRBV19|-|TRBJ1-6|-
TGTGCCAGTAATGACTTAGTAAATTCACCCCTCCACTTT
CASNDLVNSPLHF
>TRBV5-1|TRBD2|TRBJ2-1|-
TGCGCCAGCAGCGATGGGCGGGAGATGTACGGTGAGCAGTTCTTC
CASSDGREMYGEQFF
>TRBV6-2/TRBV6-3|-|TRBJ1-1|-
TGTGCCAGCAGTTCCACGACTTTGCCAGGGTTGAACACTGAAGCTTTCTTT
CASSSTTLPGLNTEAFF
>TRBV24-1|-|TRBJ2-1|-
TGTGCCACCAGTGACGCCGGGACTGGGAACAATGAGCAGTTCTTC
CATSDAGTGNNEQFF
>TRBV28|-|TRBJ2-5|-
TGTGCCAGCCGGGACATCCAACATGAAGAGACCCAGTACTTC
CASRDIQHEETQYF
>TRBV6-2/TRBV6-3|TRBD1|TRBJ1-1|-
TGTGCCAGCAGTCAAGAGGGGGCCAACACTGAAGCTTTCTTT
CASSQEGANTEAFF
>TRBV28|-|TRBJ1-5|once
TGTGGGGCAGGGGATCAGCCCCAGCATTTT
CGAGDQPQHF
>TRBV5-6|-|TRBJ1-2|-
TGTGCCAGCAGCTCACTACAGCTCGGGGTGGGCTATGGCTACACCTTC
CASSSLQLGVGYGYTF
>TRBV7-8|TRBD2|TRBJ2-7|-
TGTGCCAGCAGCTTAGGTCCTAGCGGGAGCTCCTACGAGCAGTACTTC
CASSLGPSGSSYEQYF
>TRBV28|TRBD2|TRBJ2-1|-
TGTGCCAGCAGTTTAGGGGGAAGCGGGAGAGGGTACAATGAGCAGTTCTTC
CASSLGGSGRGYNEQFF
>TRBV28|TRBD1|TRBJ1-1|-
TGTGCCAGCAGTTGGGACAGGGGGTCTTTCTTT
CASSWDRGSFF
>TRBV5-4|TRBD2|TRBJ2-3|-
TGTGCCAGCGCCCCAGGCGGGAGGGCCACAGATACGCAGTATTTT
CASAPGGRATDTQYF